The TCR beta chain described here comes from a study of cytomegalovirus exposure and HLA in healthy donors. Only in-frame clones appear in the TCRdb table, and some are missing; sequencing was by immunoSEQ multiplex PCR. This table has 150,000 to 200,000 clones, around 88% appearing once. The germline gives CDR1 SGHAT, CDR2 FQNNGV. Trimming removed 2 bases at V and 6 bases at J, with 10 bases between. CDR3 length equals 14 residues. A single count supports this clone. The receptor was isolated from a woman aged 18-29 years in good health and CMV-seronegative. Material: PBMCs. The V and J genes are TRBV11-2 and TRBJ2-2; TRBD1 is a possible D gene (6 bases). The CDR3 is CASSLQQGPGELFF. DNA for the CDR3: TGTGCCAGCAGCTTACAACAGGGCCCCGGGGAGCTGTTTTTT.